Below are 14 T cell receptor beta chains sequenced from a single sample in a study of OX40 agonist ivuxolimab in advanced cancers. Sequenced by immunoSEQ multiplex PCR; TCRdb stores in-frame clones only, minus some. Here the sample spans about 50,000 clones, roughly nine tenths being singletons. Sequenced here: CD4+ or CD8+ T cells sorted from blood, sampled in a trial of the OX40 agonist ivuxolimab. Receptor source: an adult with an advanced solid tumor such as melanoma, head and neck, liver or kidney cancer.

This clone was seen once. The chain combines TRBV7-2 with TRBJ1-1, with TRBD1 matching over 7 bases. With V trimmed by 5 bases and J by 1 base, 13 bases remained unmatched. The CDR3 runs to 17 residues. Germline-derived CDR1 and CDR2 are SGHTA and FQGNSA. This CDR3 is CASSLRGGTVGNTEAFF. CDR3 coding DNA: TGTGCCAGCAGCCTCCGGGGGGGGACAGTAGGGAACACTGAAGCTTTCTTT.

This chain links TRBV9 with TRBJ2-1, with D maybe TRBD2 (6 bases). Trimming stripped 1 base from V and 3 bases from J, with 8 bases between. This CDR3 is built from 14 residues. Germline V gene sequence: CDR1 SGDLS, CDR2 YYNGEE. CDR3: CASSVPTSYNEQFF. CDR3 nucleotides: TGTGCCAGCAGCGTACCGACTAGCTACAATGAGCAGTTCTTC.

V gene TRBV19 combines with J gene TRBJ1-2; D uncertain. Trimming took 5 bases from V and 0 from J, leaving 13 bases between them. Germline values: CDR1 LNHDA, CDR2 SQIVND (reference sequence). This CDR3 has 15 amino acids. Here the CDR3 reads CASSDPVGTNYGYTF. The DNA for the CDR3 is TGTGCCAGTAGTGATCCAGTTGGGACTAACTATGGCTACACCTTC. The full variable domain, rest sourced from reference TRBV19 and TRBJ1-2, is DGGITQSPKYLFRKEGQNVTLSCEQNLNHDAMYWYRQDPGQGLRLIYYSQIVNDFQKGDIAEGYSVSREKKESFPLTVTSAQKNPTAFYLCASSDPVGTNYGYTFGSGTRLTVV.

The chain uses TRBV19 and TRBJ1-2, with D possibly matching TRBD1 (6 bases). Between the trimmed V and J ends, which lost 5 bases and 8 bases, there was a span of 21 bases. Germline V CDR1 and CDR2: LNHDA, SQIVND (reference sequence). The CDR3 is 15 amino acids. The CDR3 region has the DNA TGTGCCAGTAGTTCCCGGGACATCTGGCGAGTAGGCTACACCTTC. It specifies CASSSRDIWRVGYTF.

The count of this clone is one. The V call is TRBV10-1, the J call TRBJ2-7; D not resolved. The CDR3 spans 13 residues. V gave up 0 bases and J gave up 3 bases, with 6 bases separating them. Germline V gene sequence: CDR1 WNHNN, CDR2 SYGVQD (reference sequence). CDR3 sequence (DNA): TGCGCCAGCAGTGAGTCCCTCAGCTACGAGCAGTACGTC. It encodes CASSESLSYEQYV.

The V call is TRBV14, the J call TRBJ2-1; 7 nucleotides match TRBD2. The germline V gene encodes CDR1 SGHDN and CDR2 FVKESK. The CDR3 contains 17 residues. J was trimmed by 5 bases and V by 0 bases; bases with no gene match: 10. CDR3 residues: CASSQDLIGLVHNEQFF. The CDR3 region has the DNA TGTGCCAGCAGCCAAGACCTCATTGGACTAGTTCACAATGAGCAGTTCTTC.

The V gene is TRBV5-1, the J gene TRBJ1-2; the D gene is possibly TRBD1 (5 bases). Trimming cost V 4 bases and J 4 bases, with 8 bases left between them. This CDR3 comprises 12 residues. Germline CDR1 reads SGHRS; CDR2 reads YFSETQ. DNA of the CDR3: TGCGCCAGCAGCAAGGACATCTATGGCTACACCTTC. Translating gives CASSKDIYGYTF.

V is TRBV5-4 and J is TRBJ1-2, with 8 bases lining up with TRBD1. Germline CDR1 is SGHNT and CDR2 is YYREEE (reference sequence). CDR3 size: 15 residues. V trimming: 5 bases; J trimming: 0 bases; junction bases outside the gene matches: 6. CDR3 coding DNA: TGTGCCAGCAGGTACGGACAGGGAACTAACTATGGCTACACCTTC. Translation: CASRYGQGTNYGYTF. The full variable domain, its missing parts supplied by reference TRBV5-4 and TRBJ1-2, is ETGVTQSPTHLIKTRGQQVTLRCSSQSGHNTVSWYQQALGQGPQFIFQYYREEENGRGNFPPRFSGLQFPNYSSELNVNALELDDSALYLCASRYGQGTNYGYTFGSGTRLTVV.

CDR3 bases: TGCGCCAGCAGCCAAGTCGCAGGACAGGGGGCATACGAGCAGTACTTC. Encoded protein: CASSQVAGQGAYEQYF. The chain is built from TRBV4-1 and TRBJ2-7; TRBD1 aligns across 11 bases. Trimming removed 1 base from V and 4 bases from J; junction bases left unmatched: 6. CDR1 and CDR2 from the germline V gene are MGHRA and YSYEKL. CDR3 length: 16 residues.

The chain is built from TRBV7-9 and TRBJ2-7; D is uncertain. Germline loops: CDR1 SEHNR, CDR2 FQNEAQ (reference sequence). Trimming pared 4 bases from V and 3 bases from J, leaving 7 bases between. The CDR3 is made up of 12 amino acids. CDR3 residues: CASSSHLYEQYF. The CDR3 DNA reads as TGTGCCAGCAGCTCTCACCTCTACGAGCAGTACTTC. Full variable domain (outside the CDR3, taken from reference TRBV7-9 and TRBJ2-7): DTGVSQNPRHKITKRGQNVTFRCDPISEHNRLYWYRQTLGQGPEFLTYFQNEAQLEKSRLLSDRFSAERPKGSFSTLEIQRTEQGDSAMYLCASSSHLYEQYFGPGTRLTVT.

The V call is TRBV19, the J call TRBJ2-2; TRBD2 agrees at 9 bases. The CDR3 runs 14 residues. Germline values: CDR1 LNHDA, CDR2 SQIVND (reference sequence). Trimming at V came to 10 bases and at J to 6 bases, leaving 9 bases not matched to a gene. CDR3 amino acids: CATQPGLAPGELFF. The CDR3 region has the DNA TGTGCCACCCAGCCAGGACTAGCGCCCGGGGAGCTGTTTTTT.

This chain connects TRBV7-8 to TRBJ1-3; D unclear. Germline values: CDR1 SGHVS, CDR2 FQNEAQ. V was trimmed by 5 bases and J by 4 bases, leaving 21 bases between them. The CDR3 has 17 residues. The CDR3 DNA reads as TGTGCCAGCAGCACGGTTATAGGTGCGGGGTTCGGAAACACCATATATTTT. Its translation: CASSTVIGAGFGNTIYF.

This chain uses TRBV6-5 with TRBJ2-3, with a weak D call TRBD1 (6 bases). CDR1 MNHEY and CDR2 SVGAGI come from the germline V gene. Between the trimmed V and J ends, which lost 2 bases and 4 bases, there was a span of 7 bases. The CDR3 extends over 13 amino acids. CDR3 loop: CASSYGGPDTQYF. In DNA form, the CDR3 reads TGTGCCAGCAGTTACGGGGGCCCAGATACGCAGTATTTT.

The chain employs TRBV2 and TRBJ2-5, with TRBD2 identical over 13 bases. V lost 2 bases and J lost 2; bases outside the gene matches: 5. Germline V CDR1 and CDR2: SNHLY, FYNNEI. The CDR3 contains 17 residues. The CDR3 coding sequence is TGTGCCAGCAGTGAATGGACTAGCGGGGGCATACAAGAGACCCAGTACTTC. It translates to CASSEWTSGGIQETQYF.